The 3 T cell receptor beta chains given below trace back to one sample, sequenced in a study of T cells in localized non-small cell lung cancer. The protocol was immunoSEQ multiplex PCR, while the TCRdb copy is restricted to in-frame clones and leaves out a portion. The sample consists of nearly 25,000 clones, approximately 92% of them appearing once. This specimen was peripheral blood, taken before any cancer treatment. These TCRs come from a man aged 35-69 years with stage III squamous cell lung carcinoma.

This rearrangement joins TRBV30 to TRBJ2-3, with TRBD2 matching over 8 bases. V lost 4 bases, J lost 1 base, and 4 bases stayed unmatched. The CDR3 is made up of 14 amino acids. In germline, CDR1 is GTSNPN, CDR2 SVGIG (reference sequence). The DNA of the CDR3 is TGTGCCTGGACACTAGCGGTTCGCACAGATACGCAGTATTTT. Its translation is CAWTLAVRTDTQYF.

This chain links TRBV2 with TRBJ1-2; D uncertain. V was trimmed by 5 bases and J by 2 bases, leaving 9 bases between them. CDR1 and CDR2 from the germline V gene are SNHLY and FYNNEI. This CDR3 has 13 residues. This CDR3 reads CASSTGPNYGYTF. CDR3 bases: TGTGCCAGCAGTACTGGACCCAACTATGGCTACACCTTC.

The chain is built from TRBV29-1 and TRBJ1-2, with 9 nucleotides matching TRBD1. The CDR3 is 13 amino acids. Germline V CDR1 and CDR2: SQVTM, ANQGSEA. V gave up 3 bases and J gave up 8 bases; unmatched junction bases: 7. The CDR3: CSVDSGQGWGYTF. In DNA, the CDR3 is TGCAGCGTTGATTCGGGACAGGGCTGGGGCTACACCTTC.